This TCR beta chain was profiled in a study of beta chain features in type 1 diabetes. CDR3 length: 13 residues. The germline V gene encodes CDR1 MNHNS and CDR2 SASEGT. Trimming removed 6 bases at V and 0 bases at J, with 8 bases between. The isolated RNA, all of it, was reverse transcribed, so expressed TCRB transcripts were what got sequenced. The method was immunoSEQ multiplex PCR; TCRdb's version includes in-frame clones alone and lacks a portion of them. The sample lists hundreds of thousands of clones, 11% to 15% occurring once. This clone was seen a handful of times. Its target is unknown. Study-level points and caveats: TCRB CDR3s from Type 1 diabetes patients were moderately but significantly shorter in all four CD4+ subsets.

The receptor was derived from a man aged 18 to 30 with type 1 diabetes. Source material: naive CD4+ T cells from blood. The rearrangement links TRBV6-1 to TRBJ1-1; unclear D gene. The DNA of the CDR3 is TGTGCCAGCAGGGAATATCTGAACACTGAAGCTTTCTTT. Protein product: CASREYLNTEAFF.